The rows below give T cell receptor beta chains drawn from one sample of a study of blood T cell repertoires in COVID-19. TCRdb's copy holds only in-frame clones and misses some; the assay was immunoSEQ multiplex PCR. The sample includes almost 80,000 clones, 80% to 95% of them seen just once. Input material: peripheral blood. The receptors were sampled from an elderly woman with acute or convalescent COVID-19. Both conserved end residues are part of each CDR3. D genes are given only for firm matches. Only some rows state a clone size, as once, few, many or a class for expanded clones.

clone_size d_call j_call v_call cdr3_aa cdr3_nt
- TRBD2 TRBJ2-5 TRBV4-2 CASSPLTSGAQETQYF TGTGCCAGCAGCCCATTGACTAGCGGGGCCCAAGAGACCCAGTACTTC
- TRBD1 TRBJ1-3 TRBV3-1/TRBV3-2 CASSQLTGGGGNTIYF TGTGCCAGCAGCCAACTAACAGGGGGAGGTGGAAACACCATATATTTT
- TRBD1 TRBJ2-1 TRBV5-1 CASSSGQGAYNEQFF TGCGCCAGCAGCTCCGGACAGGGGGCGTACAATGAGCAGTTCTTC
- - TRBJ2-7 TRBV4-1 CASSQEQGLGVEQYF TGCGCCAGCAGCCAAGAACAGGGTCTTGGGGTCGAGCAGTACTTC
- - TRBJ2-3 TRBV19 CASSSQGTDTQYF TGTGCCAGTAGTTCACAGGGCACAGATACGCAGTATTTT
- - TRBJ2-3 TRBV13 CASSRRSPGNTDTQYF TGTGCCAGCAGCCGGAGATCCCCGGGAAACACAGATACGCAGTATTTT
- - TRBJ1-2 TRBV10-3 CAISESPLQLANYGYTF TGTGCCATCAGTGAGTCACCCCTTCAGCTAGCTAACTATGGCTACACCTTC
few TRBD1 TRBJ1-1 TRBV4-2 CASSQERALDRGTSNTEAFF TGTGCCAGCAGCCAAGAACGGGCACTGGACAGGGGGACTTCGAACACTGAAGCTTTCTTT
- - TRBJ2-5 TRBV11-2 CASSQRRDPLETQYF TGTGCCAGCAGCCAAAGGAGGGACCCTCTGGAGACCCAGTACTTC
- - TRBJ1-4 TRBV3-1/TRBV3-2 CASSHGFEKLFF TGTGCCAGCAGCCACGGTTTTGAAAAACTGTTTTTT
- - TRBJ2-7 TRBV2 CASYRLVGEQYF TGTGCCAGCTATCGACTAGTTGGCGAGCAGTACTTC
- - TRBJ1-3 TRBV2 CASSEARSGNTIYF TGTGCCAGCAGTGAAGCCCGCTCTGGAAACACCATATATTTT
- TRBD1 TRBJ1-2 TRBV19 CASSLLQNRGGYTF TGTGCCAGTAGCCTGCTACAAAACAGGGGTGGCTACACCTTC